This T cell receptor beta chain was sequenced in a study of blood T cell repertoires in COVID-19. Study-level background: From the United States, Italy and Spain came samples of acute and convalescent COVID-19. Sources were T cells, B-cell-depleted T cells, or PBMCs; the material itself was cDNA or gDNA.

In germline, CDR1 is SGHTA, CDR2 FQGTGA. V dropped 2 bases and J dropped 2; count of bases not matched to a gene: 13. The CDR3 covers 19 residues. Original methodology: Scientists estimated how many nucleated cells there were by amplifying reference gene primers. The data were produced by immunoSEQ multiplex PCR, yet TCRdb's version contains in-frame clones alone and is incomplete. V, J and clone size are those of that table, while D and trimming were read from the DNA. The sample shows fewer than 150,000 clones, 84% of them seen only once. This rearrangement joins TRBV7-3 to TRBJ2-3; the match to TRBD2 covers 10 bases. This TCR was recovered from a human donor in a cohort sampled during active COVID-19. Input material: peripheral blood. The CDR3 region has the DNA TGTGCCAGCAGCTTACAAGGTTTTAGTAGCGGGGGGTCCACAGATACGCAGTATTTT. This translates into CASSLQGFSSGGSTDTQYF.